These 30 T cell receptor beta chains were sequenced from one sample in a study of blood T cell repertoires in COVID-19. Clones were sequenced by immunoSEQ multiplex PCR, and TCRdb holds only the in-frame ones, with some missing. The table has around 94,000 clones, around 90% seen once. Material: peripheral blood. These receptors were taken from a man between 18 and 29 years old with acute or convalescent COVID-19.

CDR3 bases: TGTGCCAGCAGCGCCGGGGGGGCGAACACCGGGGAGCTGTTTTTT. It specifies CASSAGGANTGELFF. The V gene is TRBV11-2, the J gene TRBJ2-2; 8 bases are shared with TRBD2. The V gene end was trimmed by 5 bases and the J gene end by 0 bases; junction bases not matched to a gene: 2. The CDR3 has 15 residues. The germline gives CDR1 SGHAT, CDR2 FQNNGV.

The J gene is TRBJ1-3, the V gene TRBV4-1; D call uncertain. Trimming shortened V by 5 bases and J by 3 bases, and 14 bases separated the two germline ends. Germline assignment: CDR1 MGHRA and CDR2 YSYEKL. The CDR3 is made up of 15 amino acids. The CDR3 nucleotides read TGCGCCAGCAGCAACTTCGCCCTTGGTGGAAACACCATATATTTT. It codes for CASSNFALGGNTIYF.

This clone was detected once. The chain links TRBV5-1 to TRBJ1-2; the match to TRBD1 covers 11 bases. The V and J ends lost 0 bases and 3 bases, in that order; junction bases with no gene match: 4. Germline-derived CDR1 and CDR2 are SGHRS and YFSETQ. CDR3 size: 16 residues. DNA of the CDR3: TGCGCCAGCAGCTTGGGAGGGACAGGGGGTTACTATGGCTACACCTTC. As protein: CASSLGGTGGYYGYTF.

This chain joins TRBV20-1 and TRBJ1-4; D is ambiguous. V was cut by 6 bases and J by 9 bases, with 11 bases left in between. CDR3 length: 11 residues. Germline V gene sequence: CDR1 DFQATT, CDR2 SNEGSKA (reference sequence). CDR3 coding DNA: TGCAGTGCCAGCGGGGATAAAAAACTGTTTTTT. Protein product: CSASGDKKLFF.

CDR3 bases: TGTGCCAGCAGCCAATCCGGACAGACTGGGACCTATGGCTACACCTTC. Translated, it gives CASSQSGQTGTYGYTF. The chain combines TRBV3-1 (or the pseudogene TRBV3-2) with TRBJ1-2; D may be TRBD1 (6 bases). CDR1 is LGHDT, CDR2 YNNKEL, per germline (reference sequence). The CDR3 sequence is 16 residues long. Trimming took 2 bases from V and 4 from J, leaving 17 bases between them.

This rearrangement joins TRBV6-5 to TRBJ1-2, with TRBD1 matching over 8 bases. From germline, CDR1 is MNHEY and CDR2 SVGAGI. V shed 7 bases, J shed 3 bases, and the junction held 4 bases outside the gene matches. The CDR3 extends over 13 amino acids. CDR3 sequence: CASTQTGDYGYTF. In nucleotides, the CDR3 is TGTGCCAGCACTCAGACAGGGGACTATGGCTACACCTTC.

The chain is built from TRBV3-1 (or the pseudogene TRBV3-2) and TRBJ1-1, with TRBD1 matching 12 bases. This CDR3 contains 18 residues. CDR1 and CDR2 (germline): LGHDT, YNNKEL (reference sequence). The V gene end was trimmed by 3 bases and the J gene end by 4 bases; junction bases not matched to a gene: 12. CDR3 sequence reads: CASSQPTGTGGLGTEAFF. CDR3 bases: TGTGCCAGCAGCCAGCCCACCGGGACAGGGGGCTTGGGCACTGAAGCTTTCTTT.

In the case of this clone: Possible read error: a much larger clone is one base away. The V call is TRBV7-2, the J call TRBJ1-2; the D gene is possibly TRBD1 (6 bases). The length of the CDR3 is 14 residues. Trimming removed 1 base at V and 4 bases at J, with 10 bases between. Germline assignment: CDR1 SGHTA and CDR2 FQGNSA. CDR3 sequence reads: CASSLEGGSYGYTF. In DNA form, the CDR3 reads TGTGCCAGCAGCTTAGAAGGGGGTTCCTATGGCTACACCTTC.

The CDR3 loop reads CASSFGLASPYEQYF. The CDR3 DNA is TGTGCCAGCAGCTTTGGACTAGCTTCCCCCTACGAGCAGTACTTC. The chain is built from TRBV7-9 and TRBJ2-7; 8 bases are a match to TRBD2. Per the germline V gene, CDR1 is SEHNR and CDR2 is FQNEAQ (reference sequence). The CDR3 extends over 15 amino acids. Losses at the gene ends were 3 bases for V and 2 bases for J; bases not matched to a gene: 6.

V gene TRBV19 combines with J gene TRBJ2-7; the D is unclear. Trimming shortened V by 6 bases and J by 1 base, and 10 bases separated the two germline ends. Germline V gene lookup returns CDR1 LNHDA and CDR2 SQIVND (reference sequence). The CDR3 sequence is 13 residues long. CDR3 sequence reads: CASSLGSSYEQYF. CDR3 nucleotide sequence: TGTGCCAGTAGCCTTGGCAGTTCCTACGAGCAGTACTTC.

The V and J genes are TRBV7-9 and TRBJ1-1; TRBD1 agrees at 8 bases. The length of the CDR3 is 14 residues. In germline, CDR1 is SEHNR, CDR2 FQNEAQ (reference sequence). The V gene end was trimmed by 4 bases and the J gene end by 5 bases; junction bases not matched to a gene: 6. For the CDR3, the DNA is TGTGCCAGCAGCTCCGGGACAGGCGGAACTGAAGCTTTCTTT. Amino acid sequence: CASSSGTGGTEAFF.

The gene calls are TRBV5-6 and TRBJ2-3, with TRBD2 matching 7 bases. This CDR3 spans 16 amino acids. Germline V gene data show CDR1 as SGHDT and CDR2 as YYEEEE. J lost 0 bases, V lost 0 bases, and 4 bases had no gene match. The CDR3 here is CASSLAGRASTDTQYF. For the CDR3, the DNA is TGTGCCAGCAGCTTGGCGGGGAGGGCTAGCACAGATACGCAGTATTTT.

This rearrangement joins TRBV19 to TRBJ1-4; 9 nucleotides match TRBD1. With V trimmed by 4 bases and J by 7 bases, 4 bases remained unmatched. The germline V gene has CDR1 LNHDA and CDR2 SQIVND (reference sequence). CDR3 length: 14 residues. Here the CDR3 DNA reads TGTGCCAGTAGTAGGAGGGGACAGGGTGAAAAACTGTTTTTT. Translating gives CASSRRGQGEKLFF.

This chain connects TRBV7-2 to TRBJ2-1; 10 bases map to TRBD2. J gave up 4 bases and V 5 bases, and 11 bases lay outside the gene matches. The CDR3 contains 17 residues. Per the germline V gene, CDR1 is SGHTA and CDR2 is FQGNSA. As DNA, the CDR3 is TGTGCCAGCAGCCGTTATTCAGCGGGGGGGCTTTACAATGAGCAGTTCTTC. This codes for CASSRYSAGGLYNEQFF.

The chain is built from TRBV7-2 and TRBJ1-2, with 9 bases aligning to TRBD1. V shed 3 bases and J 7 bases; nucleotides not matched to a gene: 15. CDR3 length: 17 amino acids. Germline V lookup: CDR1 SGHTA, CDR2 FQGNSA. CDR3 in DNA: TGTGCCAGCAGCTTGGACCCCGTGCGGACAGGGGTTTTTGGCTACACCTTC. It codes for CASSLDPVRTGVFGYTF.

The CDR3 sequence: CATRPGDRGRDGYTF. DNA of the CDR3: TGTGCCACCAGACCGGGGGACAGGGGGCGAGATGGCTACACCTTC. The chain carries TRBV24-1 and TRBJ1-2; TRBD1 aligns across 12 bases. V shed 7 bases, J shed 6 bases, and the junction held 8 bases outside the gene matches. The CDR3 extends over 15 amino acids. From germline, CDR1 is KGHDR and CDR2 SFDVKD.

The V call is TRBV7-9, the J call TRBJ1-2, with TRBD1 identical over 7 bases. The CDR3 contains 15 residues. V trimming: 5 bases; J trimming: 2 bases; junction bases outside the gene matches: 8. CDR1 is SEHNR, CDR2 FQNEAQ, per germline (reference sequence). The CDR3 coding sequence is TGTGCCAGCAGCCTTCCGGGACAGTTAAACTATGGCTACACCTTC. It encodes CASSLPGQLNYGYTF.

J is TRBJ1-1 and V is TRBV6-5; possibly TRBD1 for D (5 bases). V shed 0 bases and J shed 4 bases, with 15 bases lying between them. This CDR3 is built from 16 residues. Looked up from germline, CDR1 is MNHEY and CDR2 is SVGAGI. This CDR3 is CASSYSPLDRFTEAFF. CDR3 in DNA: TGTGCCAGCAGTTACTCCCCACTTGACAGATTCACTGAAGCTTTCTTT.

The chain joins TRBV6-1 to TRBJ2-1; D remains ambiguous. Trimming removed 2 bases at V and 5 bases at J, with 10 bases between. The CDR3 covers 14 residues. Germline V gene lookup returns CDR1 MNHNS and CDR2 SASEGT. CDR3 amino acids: CASSELAGDNEQFF. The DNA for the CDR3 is TGTGCCAGCAGTGAATTGGCTGGTGACAATGAGCAGTTCTTC.

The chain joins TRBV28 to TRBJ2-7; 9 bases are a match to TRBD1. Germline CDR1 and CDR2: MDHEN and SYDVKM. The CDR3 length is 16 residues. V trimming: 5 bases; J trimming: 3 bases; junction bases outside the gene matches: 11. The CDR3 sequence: CASSGQGSVFRYEQYF. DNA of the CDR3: TGTGCCAGCAGTGGACAGGGGTCCGTCTTCCGCTACGAGCAGTACTTC.

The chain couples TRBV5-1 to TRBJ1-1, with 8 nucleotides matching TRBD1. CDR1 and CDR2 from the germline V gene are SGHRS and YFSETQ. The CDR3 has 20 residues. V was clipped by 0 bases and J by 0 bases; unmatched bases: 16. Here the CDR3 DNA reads TGCGCCAGCAGCTTGGGCCGGCCGGGGCAGGGGGCGAGCATGAACACTGAAGCTTTCTTT. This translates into CASSLGRPGQGASMNTEAFF.

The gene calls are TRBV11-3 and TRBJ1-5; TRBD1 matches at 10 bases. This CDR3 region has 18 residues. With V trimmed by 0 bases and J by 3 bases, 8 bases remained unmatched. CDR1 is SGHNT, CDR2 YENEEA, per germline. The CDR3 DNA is TGTGCCAGCAGCTTAGATCCCCCGACAGGGGGCGACAATCAGCCCCAGCATTTT. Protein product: CASSLDPPTGGDNQPQHF.

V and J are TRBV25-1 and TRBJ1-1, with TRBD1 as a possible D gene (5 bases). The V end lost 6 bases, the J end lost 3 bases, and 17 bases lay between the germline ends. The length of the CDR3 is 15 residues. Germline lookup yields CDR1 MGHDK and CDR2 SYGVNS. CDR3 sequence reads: CASSISGLGDTEAFF. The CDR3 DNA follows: TGTGCCAGCAGCATCTCAGGGCTTGGGGACACTGAAGCTTTCTTT.

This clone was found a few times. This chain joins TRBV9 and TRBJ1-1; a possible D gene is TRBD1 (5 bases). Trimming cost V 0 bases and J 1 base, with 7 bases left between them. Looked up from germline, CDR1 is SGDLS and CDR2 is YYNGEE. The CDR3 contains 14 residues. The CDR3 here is CASSVETENTEAFF. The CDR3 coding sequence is TGTGCCAGCAGCGTAGAGACAGAGAACACTGAAGCTTTCTTT.

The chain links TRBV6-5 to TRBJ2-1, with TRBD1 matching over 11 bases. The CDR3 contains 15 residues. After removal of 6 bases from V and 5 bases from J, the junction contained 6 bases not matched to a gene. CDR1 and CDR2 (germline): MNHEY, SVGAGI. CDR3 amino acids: CASRGTGGFNNEQFF. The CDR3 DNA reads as TGTGCCAGCAGGGGGACAGGGGGATTTAACAATGAGCAGTTCTTC.

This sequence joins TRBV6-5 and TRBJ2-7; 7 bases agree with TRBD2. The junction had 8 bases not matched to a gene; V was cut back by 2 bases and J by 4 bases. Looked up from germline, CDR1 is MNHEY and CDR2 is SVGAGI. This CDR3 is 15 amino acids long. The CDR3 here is CASSYGRERVYEQYF. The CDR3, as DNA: TGTGCCAGCAGTTACGGGCGGGAGAGGGTATACGAGCAGTACTTC.

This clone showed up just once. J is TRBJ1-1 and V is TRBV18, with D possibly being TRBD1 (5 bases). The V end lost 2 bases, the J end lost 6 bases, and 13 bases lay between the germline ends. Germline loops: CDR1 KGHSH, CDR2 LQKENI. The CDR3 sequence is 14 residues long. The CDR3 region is CASSPNRDSPEAFF. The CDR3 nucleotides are TGTGCCAGCTCACCAAATAGGGACTCCCCTGAAGCTTTCTTT.

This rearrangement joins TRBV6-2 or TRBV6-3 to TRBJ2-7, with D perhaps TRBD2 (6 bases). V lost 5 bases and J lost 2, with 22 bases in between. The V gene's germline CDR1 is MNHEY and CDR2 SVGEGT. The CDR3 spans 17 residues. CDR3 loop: CASSTPEVGGQPYEQYF. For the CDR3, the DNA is TGTGCCAGCAGTACGCCTGAAGTGGGGGGTCAGCCCTACGAGCAGTACTTC.

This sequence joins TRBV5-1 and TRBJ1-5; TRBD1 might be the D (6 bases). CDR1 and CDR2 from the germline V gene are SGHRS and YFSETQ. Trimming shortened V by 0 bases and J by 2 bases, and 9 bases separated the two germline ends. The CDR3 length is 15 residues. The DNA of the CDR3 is TGCGCCAGCAGCTTGGCGCCAGGGGGCAATCAGCCCCAGCATTTT. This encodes CASSLAPGGNQPQHF.

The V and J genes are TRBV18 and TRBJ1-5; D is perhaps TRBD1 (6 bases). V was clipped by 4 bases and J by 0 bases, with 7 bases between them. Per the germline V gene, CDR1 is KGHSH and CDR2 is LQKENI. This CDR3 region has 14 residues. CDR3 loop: CASSHRDSNQPQHF. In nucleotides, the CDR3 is TGTGCCAGCTCACACAGGGATAGCAATCAGCCCCAGCATTTT.